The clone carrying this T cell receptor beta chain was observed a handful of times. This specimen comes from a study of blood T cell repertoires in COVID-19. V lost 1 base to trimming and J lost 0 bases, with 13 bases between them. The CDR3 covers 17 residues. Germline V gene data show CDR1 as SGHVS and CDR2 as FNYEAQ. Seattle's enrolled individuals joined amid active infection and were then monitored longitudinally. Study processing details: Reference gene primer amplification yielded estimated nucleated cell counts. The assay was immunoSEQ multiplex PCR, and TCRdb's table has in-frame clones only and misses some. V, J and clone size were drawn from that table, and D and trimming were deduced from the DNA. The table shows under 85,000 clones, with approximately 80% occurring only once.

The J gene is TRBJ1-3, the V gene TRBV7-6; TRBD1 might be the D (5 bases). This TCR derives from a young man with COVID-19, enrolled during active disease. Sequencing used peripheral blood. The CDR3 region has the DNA TGTGCCAGCAGCTTAGAGGGCACAGGCCTCTCTGGAAACACCATATATTTT. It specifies CASSLEGTGLSGNTIYF.